These 3 T cell receptor beta chains share one sample of origin, sequenced in a study of brain T cells in children with intractable seizures. TCRdb's table, derived via immunoSEQ multiplex PCR, lists solely in-frame clones and lacks some. The sample records 60,000 to 65,000 clones, around 95% being singletons. The material sequenced was peripheral blood, taken at surgery. Source of these receptors: a boy in the first two years of life with focal cortical dysplasia and intractable seizures.

The gene calls are TRBV18 and TRBJ1-1; D remains ambiguous. V lost 3 bases and J 4 bases, leaving 12 bases between the germline ends. The CDR3 totals 14 residues. In germline, CDR1 is KGHSH, CDR2 LQKENI. CDR3 DNA sequence: TGTGCCAGCTCACCTGGGAGCTGGGGCACTGAAGCTTTCTTT. Translated: CASSPGSWGTEAFF.

The rearrangement links TRBV15 to TRBJ2-3; the match to TRBD1 covers 8 bases. After removal of 3 bases from V and 1 base from J, the junction contained 6 bases not matched to a gene. Germline loops: CDR1 LNHNV, CDR2 YYDKDF (reference sequence). The CDR3 is 16 residues long. CDR3 loop: CATSRTPGGGTDTQYF. DNA of the CDR3: TGTGCCACCAGCAGGACCCCAGGGGGCGGCACAGATACGCAGTATTTT.

The CDR3 protein is CASSLAQGKYEQYF. The CDR3 DNA reads TGTGCCAGCAGCTTGGCCCAGGGGAAATACGAGCAGTACTTC. The chain uses TRBV5-4 and TRBJ2-7; maybe TRBD1 (6 bases). The CDR3 runs 14 residues. Germline V gene lookup returns CDR1 SGHNT and CDR2 YYREEE (reference sequence). Trimming took off 0 bases at V and 4 bases at J, with 11 bases between the two ends.